This T cell receptor beta chain was sequenced in a study of early T cells in non-severe SARS-CoV-2 infection. Study overall: Unsorted whole blood bulk RNA was sequenced, with unpaired chains.

On this clonotype itself: The antigen is not known.

Study-level results: VDJdb matching, biased toward anti-spike CD8 responses, missed private and CD4 specificities.

In the library, individual cDNA molecules carried attached unique molecular identifiers. One entry per CDR3 protein, called by TCRdb with MiXCR from the 5' RACE reads. The sample lists around 27,000 distinct CDR3 sequences, roughly 9.7% seen once, with roughly an eighth in the top ten. The germline CDR1 and CDR2 sequences are SGHNT and YYREEE (reference sequence). The V gene lost 5 bases and the J gene lost 6 bases, with 15 bases spanning the gap. This CDR3 comprises 14 residues. This receptor was taken from an adult who was a healthcare worker with PCR-confirmed SARS-CoV-2 infection or an uninfected control (not recorded which). The sequenced sample consisted of whole blood. The genes are TRBV5-4 and TRBJ2-1; a weak D match, TRBD2 (6 bases). The CDR3 protein is CASSKEGGLNEQFF. The CDR3 DNA follows: TGTGCCAGCAGTAAGGAGGGAGGACTCAATGAGCAGTTCTTC.